The clone carrying this T cell receptor beta chain was counted ten times or more. Its antigen is as yet unknown. V lost 5 bases to trimming and J lost 2 bases; unmatched junction nucleotides: 13. The CDR3 has 18 amino acids. From germline, CDR1 is SGHTA and CDR2 FQGNSA. From the reads, TCRdb called clonotypes with MiXCR, one entry per CDR3 protein. The sample consists of hundreds of thousands of distinct CDR3 sequences, about 9.1% of them appearing once. The data stem from a study of T cell repertoires in cytomegalovirus infection. Study as a whole: A matching HLA type, together with CMV infection, was signaled by public TCR beta signatures. Study-wide findings and caveats: Based on cumulative public TCR beta family frequency, carriers of CMV plus the relevant HLA were identified. The ex vivo response showed dominance by HLA-C-restricted CMV-specific TCR beta clonotypes.

This receptor was obtained from a human donor in good health (CMV status not recorded). Some clones in this sample may be carry-over from other donors' samples. Sequenced: PBMCs. The chain combines TRBV7-2 with TRBJ2-3; 10 bases map to TRBD2. Here the CDR3 DNA reads TGTGCCAGCAGCCAACCCCTTACTAGCGGGATAGACACAGATACGCAGTATTTT. Protein product: CASSQPLTSGIDTDTQYF.